This T cell receptor beta chain was sequenced for a study of T cell responses to AZD1222 COVID-19 vaccine (dated by TCRdb to about 2021). In terms of the full investigation: AZD1222 recipients whose second dose came at about 4 weeks and those whose second dose came at about 12 weeks were combined into one group, since spike-specific TCR depth and breadth did not differ between the two schedules. A total of 230 or so trial participants underwent TCR sequencing, of whom approximately 210 received two doses of AZD1222 and about 25 received two doses of the MenACWY control vaccine. Trial participants were enrolled into age subgroups of 18-55, 56-69 and 70-plus years, which contained roughly 150, 30 and 60 TCR-sequenced participants, respectively.

About this clone: The target of this receptor is not known. Per-base qualities were not stored, and no clone one base away is much larger.

Per the publication, the time point label means: baseline before first vaccination. Vaccinee samples were obtained from the UK trials COV001 and COV002, which included a single-blind randomized controlled phase 2/3 trial of AZD1222 (ChAdOx1 nCoV-19) in healthy adults. Trial participant PBMC samples were collected at day 0 and day 28 after the second dose for TCRbeta chain sequencing. The CDR3 regions of human TCRbeta chains were analyzed by immunosequencing. In the original analysis: TCRs in the repertoires were compared against a reference library of SARS-CoV-2-specific TCRs that had been generated with the MIRA antigen-specificity platform. Breadth was defined as the fraction of unique TCRs that were SARS-CoV-2-associated. Depth was defined as the fraction of total T cells that were SARS-CoV-2-associated. Each spike-specific TCR was assigned to its reactive spike region and to a CD4 or CD8 class using the MIRA data. Log10-transformed breadth and depth values were compared by one-way ANOVA with Sidak's multiple comparisons tests. TCRdb re-hosts the immuneACCESS table, in-frame sequences only. Its copies lack some clones; in the studies checked, an unresolved V gene accounts for under half of them, and the cause for the rest is not known. The DNA was the basis for D and trimming; V, J and clone size are from that table. The sample yields some 130,000 clones; approximately 94% were counted once. The ten largest make up under 4% of the sample.

The CDR3, from cysteine to phenylalanine, totals 14 residues. The kept DNA is CDR3 alone, 42 bases in frame from the first base. The germline V gene (reference sequence) sets CDR1 to SEHNR and CDR2 to FQNEAQ. Germline trimming: 5 bases from V, 6 bases from J; junction bases outside gene matches: 5. The research as a whole found: Conclusions about previously exposed vaccinees are limited because only a handful of AZD1222 recipients were SARS-CoV-2 seropositive at baseline. Because no samples from the day 14 peak response were available, repertoires could be characterized only after the peak T cell response. A significant rise in spike-specific TCR breadth and depth was observed after two AZD1222 doses relative to day 0 and relative to MenACWY recipients. Nearly half of unique spike-specific TCRs reportedly recognized epitopes outside regions mutated in the B.1.351 and B.1.1.7 variants. The 56-69-year group was small, and its depth increase did not reach significance, likely because of low power. The whole spike protein was spanned by vaccine-associated CD4 TCRs, and dominant responses were seen in regions 160-218 and 743-854. Participants were mostly white British, with more females than males. The authors suggested clonal diversity may have been underestimated.

This clonotype originated in an adult in good health. Sequencing used peripheral blood, obtained on day 0 of AZD1222 vaccination. The receptor chain draws on TRBV7-9 and TRBJ1-4; 8 central nucleotides agree with TRBD1. Read as DNA, the sequence is TGTGCCAGCAGCGTTGGACAGGGAGATGAAAAACTGTTTTTT. The resulting protein is CASSVGQGDEKLFF. The entire variable domain, with the stretches around the CDR3 drawn from the reference TRBV7-9 and TRBJ1-4 proteins, is DTGVSQNPRHKITKRGQNVTFRCDPISEHNRLYWYRQTLGQGPEFLTYFQNEAQLEKSRLLSDRFSAERPKGSFSTLEIQRTEQGDSAMYLCASSVGQGDEKLFFGSGTQLSVL.